These 15 T cell receptor beta chains originate from one sample sequenced in a study of early T cells in non-severe SARS-CoV-2 infection. TCRdb re-derived calls from the 5' RACE reads in MiXCR, one entry per CDR3 protein. The sample has more than 35,000 distinct CDR3 sequences, 3.9% seen once. Sample: whole blood. All receptors come from an adult who was a healthcare worker with PCR-confirmed SARS-CoV-2 infection or an uninfected control (not recorded which).

Many counts were recorded for this clonotype. The CDR3 here is CASSLWDSRMNTEAFF. CDR3 coding DNA: TGTGCCAGCAGTTTATGGGACAGCCGGATGAACACTGAAGCTTTCTTT. V usage is TRBV28 and J usage is TRBJ1-1; tentative D call: TRBD1 (6 bases). Germline CDR1 is MDHEN and CDR2 is SYDVKM. V was clipped by 0 bases and J by 0 bases, with 11 bases between them. The CDR3 totals 16 residues.

The chain joins TRBV7-3 to TRBJ2-1; 8 nucleotides align to TRBD2. The V gene end was trimmed by 1 base and the J gene end by 5 bases; junction bases not matched to a gene: 16. The CDR3 consists of 19 residues. Per the germline V gene, CDR1 is SGHTA and CDR2 is FQGTGA. The CDR3 region has the DNA TGTGCCAGCAGCTTAAAGCCCCATTGGGTAGCGGGACCGCACAATGAGCAGTTCTTC. The encoded protein is CASSLKPHWVAGPHNEQFF.

This clonotype was counted between two and nine times. The chain is built from TRBV7-2 and TRBJ2-7, with D perhaps assigned TRBD1 or TRBD2 (5 bases each). V lost 2 bases to trimming and J lost 6 bases, with 17 bases between them. The CDR3 has 15 amino acids. The germline V gene encodes CDR1 SGHTA and CDR2 FQGNSA. CDR3 sequence (DNA): TGTGCCAGCAGCTTATCCCGGGACCCCGGCCTCGAGCAGTACGTC. Protein sequence: CASSLSRDPGLEQYV.

Ten or more counts support this clonotype. This chain connects TRBV5-6 to TRBJ1-5; no clear D gene. V shed 4 bases and J shed 5 bases, with 7 bases lying between them. This CDR3 is 12 amino acids long. Germline V gene sequence: CDR1 SGHDT, CDR2 YYEEEE. CDR3 coding DNA: TGTGCCAGCAGCGTTCAAGATCAGCCCCAGCATTTT. Protein: CASSVQDQPQHF.

There are many counts of this clonotype. The chain uses TRBV20-1 and TRBJ1-5; D gene unclear. V lost 3 bases, J lost 2 bases, and 8 bases lay in between. Germline V gene data show CDR1 as DFQATT and CDR2 as SNEGSKA (reference sequence). The CDR3 runs 13 residues. The DNA for the CDR3 is TGCAGTGCTAGGGTGTCAGGCAATCAGCCCCAGCATTTT. It encodes CSARVSGNQPQHF.

This clonotype came up many times. The rearrangement links TRBV7-8 to TRBJ1-5; tentative D call: TRBD1 (6 bases). V was shortened by 7 bases and J by 4 bases, with 23 bases between the two germline ends. The CDR3 covers 17 residues. Looked up from germline, CDR1 is SGHVS and CDR2 is FQNEAQ. CDR3 sequence (DNA): TGTGCCAGCACTTTGGTTCCCTGGGACACTATTAATCAGCCCCAGCATTTT. Its translation: CASTLVPWDTINQPQHF. Supplemented by reference TRBV7-8 and TRBJ1-5, the full variable domain reads GAGVSQSPRYKVAKRGQDVALRCDPISGHVSLFWYQQALGQGPEFLTYFQNEAQLDKSGLPSDRFFAERPEGSVSTLKIQRTQQEDSAVYLCASTLVPWDTINQPQHFGDGTRLSIL.

This clonotype was seen many times. The genes are TRBV4-3 and TRBJ1-5, with D unresolved. The CDR3 runs to 15 residues. Germline CDR1 and CDR2: LGHNA and YSLEER. V dropped 0 bases and J dropped 4 bases, with 10 bases sitting between them. The CDR3 region has the DNA TGCGCCAGCAGCCAAGATTTGACGACAAATCAGCCCCAGCATTTT. It translates to CASSQDLTTNQPQHF.

The genes are TRBV7-9 and TRBJ2-5, with unresolved D. CDR3 length equals 13 residues. Germline CDR1 reads SEHNR; CDR2 reads FQNEAQ (reference sequence). V was shortened by 3 bases and J by 5 bases, with 10 bases between the two germline ends. This CDR3 is CASSFPSLETQYF. Here the CDR3 DNA reads TGTGCCAGCAGCTTCCCCAGTCTTGAGACCCAGTACTTC.

The sample holds many counts of this clonotype. The chain has TRBV29-1 and TRBJ1-2, with TRBD1 matching over 8 bases. Germline V lookup: CDR1 SQVTM, CDR2 ANQGSEA. The CDR3 length is 14 residues. Trimming took 4 bases from V and 8 from J; bases not matched to a gene: 12. The CDR3, as DNA: TGCAGCGTTGTAGGATTGGGACAGGTGGAGGGCTACACCTTC. This gives the protein CSVVGLGQVEGYTF.

This clonotype was picked up many times. The V gene is TRBV28, the J gene TRBJ1-1, with D maybe TRBD1 (5 bases). Germline assignment: CDR1 MDHEN and CDR2 SYDVKM. CDR3 size: 15 residues. The V end lost 6 bases, the J end lost 2 bases, and 16 bases lay between the germline ends. The chain's CDR3 is CASRGATSRNTEAFF. The CDR3 DNA sequence: TGTGCCAGCAGAGGGGCGACATCTAGAAACACTGAAGCTTTCTTT.

This clonotype was seen repeatedly, ten times or more. At one of its ends the junction is not consistent with the germline gene, which may arise from a read error. The chain carries TRBV12-3 or TRBV12-4 and TRBJ1-1, with a possible D match to TRBD1 (5 bases). The CDR3 covers 11 residues. The CDR3 coding sequence is TGTGCCAGCAGTTTCGGGGTCGGGGGGATCTTT. This encodes CASSFGVGGIF.

There are many counts of this clonotype. The chain employs TRBV12-3 or TRBV12-4 and TRBJ1-5; maybe TRBD1 (6 bases). The CDR3 spans 14 residues. V shed 6 bases and J shed 7 bases, with 16 bases lying between them. The chain's CDR3 is CASSDTGSYQPQHF. The CDR3 DNA follows: TGTGCCAGCAGCGATACAGGGTCGTACCAGCCCCAGCATTTT.

This clonotype was counted a few times. This sequence joins TRBV19 and TRBJ2-6; D may correspond to TRBD1 or TRBD2 (5 bases each). Germline CDR1 is LNHDA and CDR2 is SQIVND (reference sequence). V was cut by 6 bases and J by 0 bases, with 15 bases left in between. The CDR3 has 17 residues. CDR3 nucleotides: TGTGCCAGTAGCCCCCGGGGCTCTGGCTCTGGGGCCAACGTCCTGACTTTC. Protein product: CASSPRGSGSGANVLTF.

This clonotype has ten or more counts. The V and J genes are TRBV5-1 and TRBJ2-1; maybe TRBD2 (6 bases). Germline V lookup: CDR1 SGHRS, CDR2 YFSETQ. CDR3 size: 14 residues. Trimming cost V 0 bases and J 6 bases, with 10 bases left between them. DNA for the CDR3: TGCGCCAGCAGCTTGGGGGAGGTTTCCAATGAGCAGTTCTTC. Translation: CASSLGEVSNEQFF. The whole variable domain, remainder taken from reference TRBV5-1 and TRBJ2-1, is KAGVTQTPRYLIKTRGQQVTLSCSPISGHRSVSWYQQTPGQGLQFLFEYFSETQRNKGNFPGRFSGRQFSNSRSEMNVSTLELGDSALYLCASSLGEVSNEQFFGPGTRLTVL.

There are many counts of this clonotype. The chain joins TRBV20-1 to TRBJ2-1; 12 nucleotides align to TRBD2. The J segment lost 9 bases and the V segment lost 8 bases, leaving 14 bases of the junction unmatched. This CDR3 region has 15 residues. CDR1 is DFQATT, CDR2 SNEGSKA, per germline (reference sequence). CDR3 in DNA: TGCAGTACATCTCGATCCGGGACTAGCGGGTTTGAGCAGTTCTTC. Translated, it gives CSTSRSGTSGFEQFF.